This TCR beta chain was sequenced during a study of immune evolution from preneoplasia to lung adenocarcinoma. This clone appeared a single time. Trimming shortened V by 2 bases and J by 2 bases, and 11 bases separated the two germline ends. This CDR3 spans 15 amino acids. Germline-derived CDR1 and CDR2 are MDHEN and SYDVKM. Sequencing was performed with immunoSEQ multiplex PCR; in TCRdb, only in-frame clones are kept and a portion is missing. The table includes 8,000 to 10,000 clones, around 90% detected once. The sequenced material came from FFPE invasive lung adenocarcinoma tissue. The TCR sequence derives from a person between 70 and 80 years old with invasive lung adenocarcinoma. Some clones in this sample may be carry-over from other donors' samples. The chain employs TRBV28 and TRBJ2-3; D unclear. For the CDR3, the DNA is TGTGCCAGCAGTTTAGCCGACGGATCCACAGATACGCAGTATTTT. Translation: CASSLADGSTDTQYF.